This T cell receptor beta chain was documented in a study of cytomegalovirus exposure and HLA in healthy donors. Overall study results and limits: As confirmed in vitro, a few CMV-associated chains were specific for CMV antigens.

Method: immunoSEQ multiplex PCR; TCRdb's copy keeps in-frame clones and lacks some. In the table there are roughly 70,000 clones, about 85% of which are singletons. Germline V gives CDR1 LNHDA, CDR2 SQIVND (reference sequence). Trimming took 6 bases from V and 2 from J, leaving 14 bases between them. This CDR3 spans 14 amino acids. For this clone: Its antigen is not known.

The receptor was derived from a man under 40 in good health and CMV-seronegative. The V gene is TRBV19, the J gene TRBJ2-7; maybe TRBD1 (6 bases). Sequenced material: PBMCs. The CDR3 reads CASSRTATTYEQYF. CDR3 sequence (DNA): TGTGCCAGTAGCCGGACAGCGACGACCTACGAGCAGTACTTC.